The 8 T cell receptor beta chains presented below share a single source sample, sequenced in a study of blood T cell repertoires in COVID-19. Assay used: immunoSEQ multiplex PCR; TCRdb lists only in-frame clones, some missing. The data hold more than 200,000 clones, with about 87% observed a single time. The material sequenced was peripheral blood. These receptors came from a man aged 25-45 years with COVID-19, enrolled during active disease.

This chain joins TRBV19 and TRBJ2-7; tentatively, D is TRBD2 (5 bases). Germline V lookup: CDR1 LNHDA, CDR2 SQIVND (reference sequence). The CDR3 spans 15 residues. Trimming left V 5 bases short and J 5 bases short, with 19 bases between. The CDR3 reads CASSPPGKVIDEQYF. Written as DNA, the CDR3 is TGTGCCAGTAGTCCCCCCGGGAAGGTAATCGACGAGCAGTACTTC.

The CDR3 sequence: CASSLALTGDEQYF. CDR3 coding DNA: TGTGCCAGCAGCTTAGCGCTTACAGGGGACGAGCAGTACTTC. The chain combines TRBV7-8 with TRBJ2-7; 7 nucleotides align to TRBD1. The CDR3 extends over 14 amino acids. Germline CDR1 and CDR2: SGHVS and FQNEAQ. V was pared by 0 bases and J by 5 bases, with 4 bases of the junction left unmatched.

The chain links TRBV6-1 to TRBJ2-1; possible D gene TRBD2, 6 bases. CDR3 length: 15 residues. The V gene's germline CDR1 is MNHNS and CDR2 SASEGT. V was trimmed by 2 bases and J by 4 bases, leaving 12 bases between them. The CDR3 DNA reads TGTGCCAGCAGTGAACGGCGGGACCTATACAATGAGCAGTTCTTC. It encodes CASSERRDLYNEQFF.

The CDR3 region is CASSLTPRSGAGTDTQYF. The CDR3 DNA reads TGTGCCAGCAGCTTAACCCCTAGGAGCGGAGCGGGGACAGATACGCAGTATTTT. V gene TRBV7-3 combines with J gene TRBJ2-3; 7 bases line up with TRBD2. The CDR3 runs to 18 residues. J was trimmed by 3 bases and V by 0 bases; bases with no gene match: 12. CDR1 and CDR2 (germline): SGHTA, FQGTGA. The full variable domain, its missing parts supplied by reference TRBV7-3 and TRBJ2-3, is GAGVSQTPSNKVTEKGKYVELRCDPISGHTALYWYRQSLGQGPEFLIYFQGTGAADDSGLPNDRFFAVRPEGSVSTLKIQRTERGDSAVYLCASSLTPRSGAGTDTQYFGPGTRLTVL.

A single count supports this clone. This chain joins TRBV5-1 and TRBJ2-7, with 10 nucleotides matching TRBD1. The V gene end was trimmed by 1 base and the J gene end by 2 bases; junction bases not matched to a gene: 3. CDR1 is SGHRS and CDR2 is YFSETQ in the germline V gene. This CDR3 has 15 amino acids. The CDR3 bases are TGCGCCAGCAGCTTGTGGGACAGGGGTCCCTACGAGCAGTACTTC. Translated, it gives CASSLWDRGPYEQYF.

This clone was recorded once. The rearrangement joins TRBV6-5 to TRBJ1-2, with 9 bases aligning to TRBD1. This CDR3 contains 15 residues. Germline loops: CDR1 MNHEY, CDR2 SVGAGI. The V and J ends lost 9 bases and 3 bases, in that order; junction bases with no gene match: 11. CDR3 DNA sequence: TGTGCCAGTACCTTAGGGACAGGGCCTTACTATGGCTACACCTTC. Translated: CASTLGTGPYYGYTF.

V and J are TRBV7-9 and TRBJ2-7, with 8 bases identical to TRBD2. J lost 3 bases, V lost 5 bases, and 6 bases had no gene match. Germline CDR1 is SEHNR and CDR2 is FQNEAQ (reference sequence). CDR3 length: 14 amino acids. CDR3 protein: CASSQPSGGYEQYF. CDR3 bases: TGTGCCAGCAGCCAACCAAGCGGGGGCTACGAGCAGTACTTC.

The chain recombines TRBV7-6 with TRBJ2-7; 13 bases are a match to TRBD2. From germline, CDR1 is SGHVS and CDR2 FNYEAQ. CDR3 length: 17 amino acids. The trim removed 1 base at V and 5 bases at J, leaving 8 bases unmatched. The CDR3: CASSLEGTSGTKDEQYF. As DNA, the CDR3 is TGTGCCAGCAGCTTAGAGGGGACTAGCGGGACGAAGGACGAGCAGTACTTC.